This TCR beta chain was recovered during a study of regulatory T cells in long-lasting Graves disease. The time point is: newly diagnosed GD, antithyroid drugs for less than 3 months. Construction of the TCR library relied on RNA isolated from PBMCs. This CDR3 region has 13 residues. The V gene's germline CDR1 is LNHNV and CDR2 YYDKDF (reference sequence). Trimming cost V 3 bases and J 4 bases, with 9 bases left between them. Researchers made TCR beta libraries by using iRepertoire HTBI primers and running Arm-PCR on CDR3 regions. TCRdb analysed the multiplex PCR reads with MiXCR anew, one entry per CDR3 protein. The sample comprises 450,000 to 600,000 distinct CDR3 sequences, around 15% of which are singletons, and 9% to 15% rests with the top ten. In addition, the sample was reused for a study of T cells in Graves' hyperthyroidism and ophthalmopathy. From that paper: Initially, a first-round RT-PCR of the TCR CDR3 employed the HTBI primer set.

The starting material was peripheral blood mononuclear cells (PBMCs), obtained at new diagnosis, from a patient treated with antithyroid drugs. This chain connects TRBV15 to TRBJ2-5; tentative D call: TRBD1 (6 bases). The sequence came from a man between 40 and 49 years old with Graves disease. This CDR3 reads CATSRGTTETQYF. For the CDR3, the DNA is TGTGCCACCAGCAGGGGGACAACAGAGACCCAGTACTTC.